The clone carrying this TCR beta chain was seen repeatedly, ten times or more. The target antigen is unknown. The sample originates from a study of early T cells in non-severe SARS-CoV-2 infection. The overall study: With bulk RNA from unsorted whole blood as input, sequencing yielded unpaired chains. Regarding the study as a whole: Anti-spike CD8 responses were favored in VDJdb matching, and private and CD4 specificities were missed.

Germline CDR1 is SGHDN and CDR2 is FVKESK. V was trimmed by 4 bases and J by 3 bases, leaving 18 bases between them. This CDR3 has 16 residues. cDNA molecules, individually, were tagged with unique molecular identifiers. MiXCR, run by TCRdb on the 5' RACE reads, gives a single entry per CDR3 protein. The table lists under 40,000 distinct CDR3 sequences, 5% to 6% of them singletons. The TCR originated in an adult who was a healthcare worker with PCR-confirmed SARS-CoV-2 infection or an uninfected control (not recorded which). The genes are TRBV14 and TRBJ1-1, with D hard to call. Sequencing input: whole blood. CDR3 sequence: CASSLRIGVGYTEAFF. DNA of the CDR3: TGTGCCAGCAGCCTTAGGATTGGAGTAGGTTACACTGAAGCTTTCTTT.